Included here is one TCR beta chain sequence, with context. Many counts were recorded for this clonotype. Its cognate antigen has yet to be identified. The input lacks base qualities; no much larger clone sits a single base away. This sample is drawn from a study of response to subunit inactivated influenza vaccine (dated by TCRdb to between 2018 and 2020). Concerning the study at large: To follow how T cells responded to a trivalent subunit inactivated influenza vaccine, the researchers relied on deep quantitative profiling of the T cell receptor repertoire.

Library construction relied on RT-PCR. Sequencer: Illumina HiSeq 2500. TCRdb reworked the public reads: Q25 trimming with fastp, MiXCR clone assembly, productive beta chains retained. Rows merge per CDR3 protein into single entries with the most common DNA and genes. The sample table shows about 520,000 distinct CDR3 sequences, and roughly 7.9% are seen once. Around 13% of the sample is in the top ten clones. Summary of the overall study and its limitations: It was suggested by the authors that each seasonal influenza vaccination may recruit only a limited number of new T cells.

The CDR3 sequence holds 17 residues, the cysteine and phenylalanine included. Only the CDR3 DNA stays, 51 bases, in frame from base 1. The junction carries 21 bases between V and J, which are trimmed by 6 bases and 1 base respectively. The starting material was PBMCs from blood, obtained approximately 25 months after vaccination. This receptor was taken from a man in his fifties or sixties who received an inactivated influenza vaccine. Donor details come from another sample of the same person, matched by shared clones. This chain is built from TRBV12-3 or TRBV12-4 and TRBJ1-1; the D segment could be TRBD1, given 5 matching bases. The DNA is TGTGCCAGCAGCCCTAATATTGCCCGTGGGGGGAACACTGAAGCTTTCTTT. Its protein product is CASSPNIARGGNTEAFF.